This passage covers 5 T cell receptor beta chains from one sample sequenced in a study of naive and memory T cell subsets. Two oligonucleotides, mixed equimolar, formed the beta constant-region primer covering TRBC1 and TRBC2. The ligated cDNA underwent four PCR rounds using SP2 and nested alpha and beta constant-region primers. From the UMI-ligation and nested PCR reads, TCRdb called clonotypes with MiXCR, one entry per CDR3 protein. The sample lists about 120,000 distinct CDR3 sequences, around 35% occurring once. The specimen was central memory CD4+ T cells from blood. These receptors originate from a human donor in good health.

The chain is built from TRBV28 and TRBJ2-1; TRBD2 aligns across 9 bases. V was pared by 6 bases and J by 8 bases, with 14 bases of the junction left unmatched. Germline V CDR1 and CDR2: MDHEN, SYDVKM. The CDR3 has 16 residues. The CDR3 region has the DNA TGTGCCAGCAGCCCGTTTGGGACTAGCAATATCTATGAGCAGTTCTTC. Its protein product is CASSPFGTSNIYEQFF.

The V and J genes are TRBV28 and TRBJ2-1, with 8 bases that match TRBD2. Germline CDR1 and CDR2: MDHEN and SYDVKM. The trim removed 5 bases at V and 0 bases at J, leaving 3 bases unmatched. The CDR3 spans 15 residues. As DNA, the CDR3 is TGTGCCAGCAGTGGGGGACTAGGCTCCTACAATGAGCAGTTCTTC. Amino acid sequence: CASSGGLGSYNEQFF.

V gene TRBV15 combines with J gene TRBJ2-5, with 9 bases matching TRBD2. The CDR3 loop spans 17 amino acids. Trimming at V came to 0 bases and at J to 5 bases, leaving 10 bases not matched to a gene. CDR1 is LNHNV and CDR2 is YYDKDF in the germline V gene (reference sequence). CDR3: CATSRDGGRARWETQYF. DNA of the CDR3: TGTGCCACCAGCAGAGATGGCGGGAGGGCCAGATGGGAGACCCAGTACTTC. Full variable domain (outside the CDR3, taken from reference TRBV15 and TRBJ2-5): DAMVIQNPRYQVTQFGKPVTLSCSQTLNHNVMYWYQQKSSQAPKLLFHYYDKDFNNEADTPDNFQSRRPNTSFCFLDIRSPGLGDTAMYLCATSRDGGRARWETQYFGPGTRLLVL.

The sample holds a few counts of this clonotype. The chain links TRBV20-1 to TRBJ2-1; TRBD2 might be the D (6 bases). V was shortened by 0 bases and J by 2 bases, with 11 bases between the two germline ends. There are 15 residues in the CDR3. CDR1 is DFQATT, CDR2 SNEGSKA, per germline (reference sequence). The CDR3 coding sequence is TGCAGTGCTAGAGATCAACGGGGGACCTACAATGAGCAGTTCTTC. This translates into CSARDQRGTYNEQFF.

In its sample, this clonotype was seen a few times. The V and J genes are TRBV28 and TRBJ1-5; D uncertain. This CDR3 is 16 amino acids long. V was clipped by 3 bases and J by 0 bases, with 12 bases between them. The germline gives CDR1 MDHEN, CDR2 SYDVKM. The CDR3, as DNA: TGTGCCAGCAGTTTGCCACTTACTAATAGCAATCAGCCCCAGCATTTT. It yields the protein CASSLPLTNSNQPQHF.